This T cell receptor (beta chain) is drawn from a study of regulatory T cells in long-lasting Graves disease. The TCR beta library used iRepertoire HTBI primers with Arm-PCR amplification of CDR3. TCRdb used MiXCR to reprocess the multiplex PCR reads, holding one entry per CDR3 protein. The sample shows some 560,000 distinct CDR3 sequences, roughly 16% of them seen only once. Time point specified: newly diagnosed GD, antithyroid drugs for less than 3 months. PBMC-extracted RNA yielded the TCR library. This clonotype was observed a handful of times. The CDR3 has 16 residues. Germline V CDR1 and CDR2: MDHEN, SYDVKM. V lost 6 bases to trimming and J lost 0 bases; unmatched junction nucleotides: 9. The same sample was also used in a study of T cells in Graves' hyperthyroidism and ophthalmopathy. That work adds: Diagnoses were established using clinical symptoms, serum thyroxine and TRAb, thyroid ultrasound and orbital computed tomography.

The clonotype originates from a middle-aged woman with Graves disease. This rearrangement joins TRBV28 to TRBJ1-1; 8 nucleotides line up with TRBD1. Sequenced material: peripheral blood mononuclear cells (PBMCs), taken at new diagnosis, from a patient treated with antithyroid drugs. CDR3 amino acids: CASSLIPGGLNTEAFF. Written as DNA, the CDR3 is TGTGCCAGCAGCCTTATTCCAGGGGGCTTGAACACTGAAGCTTTCTTT.